The next 27 T cell receptor beta chains were all read from a single sample in a study of preoperative IRX-2 immunotherapy in early breast cancer. Repertoires were generated with immunoSEQ multiplex PCR, while TCRdb's copy carries only in-frame clones and drops some. The sample holds around 88,000 clones; 86% are singletons and the top ten take roughly 2%. Described treatment: preoperative locoregional IRX-2 cytokine immunotherapy. The material sequenced was tumor tissue, taken after IRX-2 immunotherapy. The source of these receptors is a human donor with breast cancer.

The chain is built from TRBV11-3 and TRBJ2-1, with 16 bases lining up with TRBD2. CDR3 length: 16 amino acids. J was trimmed by 4 bases and V by 5 bases; bases with no gene match: 2. CDR1 and CDR2 from the germline V gene are SGHNT and YENEEA. The CDR3 here is CASSGGLAGGYNEQFF. The CDR3 DNA follows: TGTGCCAGCAGCGGGGGACTAGCGGGAGGGTACAATGAGCAGTTCTTC. The complete variable domain, with remaining parts taken from reference TRBV11-3 and TRBJ2-1, reads EAGVVQSPRYKIIEKKQPVAFWCNPISGHNTLYWYLQNLGQGPELLIRYENEEAVDDSQLPKDRFSAERLKGVDSTLKIQPAELGDSAVYLCASSGGLAGGYNEQFFGPGTRLTVL.

The V gene is TRBV28, the J gene TRBJ2-7, with 10 positions matching TRBD2. V lost 9 bases, J lost 0 bases, and 14 bases stayed unmatched. Germline CDR1 MDHEN, CDR2 SYDVKM. CDR3 length: 17 residues. The CDR3 spells CASSQATAGGSSYEQYF. In DNA, the CDR3 is TGTGCCAGTAGCCAAGCGACAGCGGGAGGGAGCTCCTACGAGCAGTACTTC.

V gene TRBV6-8 combines with J gene TRBJ2-5, with 10 bases fitting TRBD2. J was trimmed by 4 bases and V by 6 bases; bases with no gene match: 5. Germline V gene sequence: CDR1 MNHGY, CDR2 SAAAGT. The CDR3 sequence is 14 residues long. CDR3: CASRPSGRAETQYF. In DNA, the CDR3 is TGTGCCAGCAGACCTAGCGGGAGAGCAGAGACCCAGTACTTC.

The chain has TRBV5-1 and TRBJ1-1; maybe TRBD1 (6 bases). The CDR3 contains 14 residues. The V gene lost 0 bases and the J gene lost 3 bases, with 9 bases spanning the gap. The germline CDR1 and CDR2 sequences are SGHRS and YFSETQ. The CDR3 bases are TGCGCCAGCAGCTTGGTACAGGGAGACACTGAAGCTTTCTTT. This gives the protein CASSLVQGDTEAFF. The entire variable domain, with the rest obtained from reference TRBV5-1 and TRBJ1-1, is as follows: KAGVTQTPRYLIKTRGQQVTLSCSPISGHRSVSWYQQTPGQGLQFLFEYFSETQRNKGNFPGRFSGRQFSNSRSEMNVSTLELGDSALYLCASSLVQGDTEAFFGQGTRLTVV.

This clone was detected once. The chain employs TRBV28 and TRBJ2-5; weak D call: TRBD2 (5 bases). V dropped 1 base and J dropped 5 bases, with 11 bases sitting between them. Looked up from germline, CDR1 is MDHEN and CDR2 is SYDVKM. There are 14 residues in the CDR3. CDR3 in amino acids: CASSLLRATETQYF. The CDR3 nucleotides are TGTGCCAGCAGTTTATTGAGGGCCACGGAGACCCAGTACTTC.

CDR3 DNA sequence: TGTGCCAGCTCCAACATGGGGGTTGTGAGCAATCAGCCCCAGCATTTT. Amino acid sequence: CASSNMGVVSNQPQHF. The chain uses TRBV19 and TRBJ1-5, with D possibly being TRBD1 (5 bases). CDR1 is LNHDA and CDR2 is SQIVND in the germline V gene (reference sequence). The CDR3 contains 16 residues. V was cut by 9 bases and J by 1 base, with 19 bases left in between. Combining the CDR3 with reference TRBV19 and TRBJ1-5 gives the whole variable domain DGGITQSPKYLFRKEGQNVTLSCEQNLNHDAMYWYRQDPGQGLRLIYYSQIVNDFQKGDIAEGYSVSREKKESFPLTVTSAQKNPTAFYLCASSNMGVVSNQPQHFGDGTRLSIL.

The chain recombines TRBV28 with TRBJ1-5; D unresolved. This CDR3 contains 13 residues. Trimming stripped 7 bases from V and 6 bases from J, with 13 bases between. Germline lookup yields CDR1 MDHEN and CDR2 SYDVKM. The CDR3 loop is CASKLGNSQPQHF. The CDR3 coding sequence is TGTGCCAGCAAGTTGGGAAACTCTCAGCCCCAGCATTTT.

V usage is TRBV29-1 and J usage is TRBJ1-1; TRBD1 agrees at 9 bases. The J segment lost 1 base and the V segment lost 7 bases, leaving 7 bases of the junction unmatched. The germline V gene has CDR1 SQVTM and CDR2 ANQGSEA. CDR3 length: 14 amino acids. The CDR3 DNA reads TGCAGCGGCTCAGGGACAGGGCAGAACACTGAAGCTTTCTTT. This translates into CSGSGTGQNTEAFF.

J is TRBJ1-5 and V is TRBV15; no definite D call. Germline lookup yields CDR1 LNHNV and CDR2 YYDKDF (reference sequence). CDR3 length equals 18 residues. Deletions cut 0 bases from V and 0 bases from J, with 15 bases between. The CDR3 DNA reads as TGTGCCACCAGCAGAGATCGTCCAGGCCGTTATAGCAATCAGCCCCAGCATTTT. Translation gives CATSRDRPGRYSNQPQHF.

The chain recombines TRBV11-3 with TRBJ2-7, with TRBD2 matching 13 bases. Per the germline V gene, CDR1 is SGHNT and CDR2 is YENEEA. The CDR3 is made up of 17 amino acids. V was clipped by 5 bases and J by 6 bases; unmatched bases: 13. The CDR3, as DNA: TGTGCCAGCAGCGCATACCCCACTAGCGGGAGGGCATCCGAGCAGTACTTC. Translating it yields CASSAYPTSGRASEQYF.

CDR3 coding DNA: TGTGCCAGCTCCCCCGGGCTAGCGGGGGGCTACGAGCAGTACTTC. Protein sequence: CASSPGLAGGYEQYF. The gene calls are TRBV18 and TRBJ2-7; 11 bases map to TRBD2. The CDR3 sequence is 15 residues long. Germline trimming cut 6 bases from V and 3 bases from J; bases unmatched to any gene: 7. In germline, CDR1 is KGHSH, CDR2 LQKENI. Complete variable domain (other parts from reference TRBV18 and TRBJ2-7): NAGVMQNPRHLVRRRGQEARLRCSPMKGHSHVYWYRQLPEEGLKFMVYLQKENIIDESGMPKERFSAEFPKEGPSILRIQQVVRGDSAAYFCASSPGLAGGYEQYFGPGTRLTVT.

The J gene is TRBJ2-7, the V gene TRBV11-3; D possibly corresponds to TRBD2 (6 bases). Germline CDR1 reads SGHNT; CDR2 reads YENEEA. Trimming cost V 4 bases and J 0 bases, with 13 bases left between them. There are 15 residues in the CDR3. The CDR3 loop is CASSWPGVTSYEQYF. The CDR3 DNA reads TGTGCCAGCAGCTGGCCGGGGGTGACCTCCTACGAGCAGTACTTC.

The chain carries TRBV19 and TRBJ1-1; possible D gene TRBD1, 6 bases. V lost 2 bases, J lost 0 bases, and 7 bases lay in between. This CDR3 comprises 14 residues. Germline lookup yields CDR1 LNHDA and CDR2 SQIVND (reference sequence). Here the CDR3 DNA reads TGTGCCAGTAGTATACAGGGGATGAACACTGAAGCTTTCTTT. Protein product: CASSIQGMNTEAFF.

The V and J genes are TRBV19 and TRBJ1-5, with D possibly being TRBD1 (5 bases). Per germline, CDR1 LNHDA and CDR2 SQIVND (reference sequence). Trimming removed 5 bases from V and 0 bases from J, with 11 bases in between. This CDR3 is built from 15 residues. The CDR3 here is CASSLGAYSNQPQHF. The CDR3 DNA follows: TGTGCCAGTAGTTTAGGGGCATATAGCAATCAGCCCCAGCATTTT.

The chain has TRBV11-3 and TRBJ1-1, with D possibly TRBD1 on 5 matching bases. V lost 5 bases and J 5 bases, leaving 21 bases between the germline ends. The length of the CDR3 is 16 residues. The germline gives CDR1 SGHNT, CDR2 YENEEA. Here the CDR3 DNA reads TGTGCCAGCAGCCCCGGGGGAGGGGCCCATGGGACTGAAGCTTTCTTT. Translation gives CASSPGGGAHGTEAFF.

This clone was found once. The genes are TRBV5-1 and TRBJ1-3; perhaps TRBD1 as D (5 bases). The V end lost 4 bases, the J end lost 3 bases, and 17 bases lay between the germline ends. In germline, CDR1 is SGHRS, CDR2 YFSETQ. This CDR3 region has 16 residues. CDR3 nucleotides: TGCGCCAGCAGCCCTAGGGGAGGACTCTTTGGAAACACCATATATTTT. Protein sequence: CASSPRGGLFGNTIYF.

A remark on this clone: An end of the junction differs from the germline gene, which may be a read error. The chain is built from TRBV6-1 and TRBJ1-2; possibly TRBD1 for D (5 bases). The CDR3 length is 15 residues. Germline lookup yields CDR1 MNHNS and CDR2 SASEGT. This CDR3 reads CAISEAGPSNYGYTF. CDR3 DNA: TGTGCCATCAGTGAAGCAGGGCCGTCTAACTATGGCTACACCTTC.

The chain joins TRBV6-8 to TRBJ2-7; TRBD1 aligns across 7 bases. The CDR3 has 15 amino acids. The J segment lost 0 bases and the V segment lost 8 bases, leaving 10 bases of the junction unmatched. The germline V gene has CDR1 MNHGY and CDR2 SAAAGT. Here the CDR3 DNA reads TGTGCCAGCCGGGAAGGGGGCTCTAGCTCCTACGAGCAGTACTTC. This encodes CASREGGSSSYEQYF.

This rearrangement joins TRBV19 to TRBJ1-3; D call uncertain. Germline values: CDR1 LNHDA, CDR2 SQIVND (reference sequence). CDR3 length: 12 amino acids. Trimming removed 9 bases at V and 4 bases at J, with 10 bases between. The CDR3 region has the DNA TGTGCCAGCGATGGAAGAGGAAACACCATATATTTT. This sequence encodes CASDGRGNTIYF.

This clone was detected a few times. At one end the junction does not follow the germline gene, possibly because of a read error. The chain joins TRBV5-1 to TRBJ2-7; TRBD2 agrees at 9 bases. The germline gives CDR1 SGHRS, CDR2 YFSETQ. The CDR3 covers 15 residues. The CDR3 loop reads CASSSTGTSSHEQYF. CDR3 DNA: TGCGCCAGCAGCTCAACCGGGACTAGCTCCCACGAGCAGTACTTC.

The chain links TRBV12-5 to TRBJ2-2, with a weak D call TRBD2 (5 bases). The CDR3 is 16 residues long. Trimming removed 5 bases from V and 4 bases from J, with 17 bases in between. Germline CDR1 reads LGHNT; CDR2 reads FRNRAP. CDR3 in amino acids: CASGPPRGTVTGELFF. The CDR3 DNA sequence: TGTGCTAGTGGTCCTCCCCGGGGTACGGTCACCGGGGAGCTGTTTTTT.

The J gene is TRBJ2-1, the V gene TRBV19; D possibly corresponds to TRBD2 (6 bases). The germline gives CDR1 LNHDA, CDR2 SQIVND (reference sequence). This CDR3 has 15 amino acids. V was cut by 2 bases and J by 3 bases, with 11 bases left in between. CDR3 nucleotide sequence: TGTGCCAGTAGTATAACCGGGAGTAACTACAATGAGCAGTTCTTC. Translated: CASSITGSNYNEQFF.

The chain carries TRBV5-1 and TRBJ2-7; D may match TRBD1 or TRBD2 (5 bases each). The germline V gene has CDR1 SGHRS and CDR2 YFSETQ. V dropped 4 bases and J dropped 7 bases, with 18 bases sitting between them. This CDR3 contains 14 residues. The CDR3 bases are TGCGCCAGCAGCCCCCAAGGGACGGTAGGGGAGCAGTACTTC. Its translation is CASSPQGTVGEQYF. Together with reference TRBV5-1 and TRBJ2-7, the CDR3 gives the full variable domain: KAGVTQTPRYLIKTRGQQVTLSCSPISGHRSVSWYQQTPGQGLQFLFEYFSETQRNKGNFPGRFSGRQFSNSRSEMNVSTLELGDSALYLCASSPQGTVGEQYFGPGTRLTVT.

V gene TRBV7-4 combines with J gene TRBJ2-1; 9 nucleotides line up with TRBD2. Trimming at V came to 4 bases and at J to 2 bases, leaving 3 bases not matched to a gene. From germline, CDR1 is SGHVT and CDR2 SQSDAQ. CDR3 length equals 15 residues. In DNA form, the CDR3 reads TGTGCCAGCAGCTCAAGCGGGAGGACCTACAATGAGCAGTTCTTC. The encoded protein is CASSSSGRTYNEQFF.

V gene TRBV30 combines with J gene TRBJ1-1; D is uncertain. Germline V gene sequence: CDR1 GTSNPN, CDR2 SVGIG (reference sequence). V lost 2 bases and J 4 bases, leaving 8 bases between the germline ends. CDR3 length equals 12 residues. CDR3 residues: CAWSYYLTEAFF. The CDR3 DNA follows: TGTGCCTGGAGTTATTATCTCACTGAAGCTTTCTTT.

The chain recombines TRBV23-1 with TRBJ1-2, with D hard to call. TRBV23-1 is classed as an ORF, of uncertain function. Deletions cut 6 bases from V and 1 base from J, with 9 bases between. The CDR3 runs 13 residues. Here the CDR3 DNA reads TGCGCCAGCAGCTTGGAGGGTAACTATGGCTACACCTTC. As protein: CASSLEGNYGYTF.

The chain couples TRBV19 to TRBJ1-5; 10 bases map to TRBD1. The germline gives CDR1 LNHDA, CDR2 SQIVND (reference sequence). This CDR3 has 16 amino acids. J gave up 5 bases and V 1 base, and 5 bases lay outside the gene matches. The CDR3 region has the DNA TGTGCCAGTAGTATAGCGGGACAGGGGACTCATCAGCCCCAGCATTTT. It translates to CASSIAGQGTHQPQHF.